Below, 26 T cell receptor beta chains from the same sample are listed, as sequenced in a study of regulatory T cells in long-lasting Graves disease. Arm-PCR of CDR3 regions and iRepertoire HTBI primers were the basis on which TCR beta libraries were built. From the multiplex PCR reads, TCRdb called clonotypes with MiXCR, one entry per CDR3 protein. The sample has around 360,000 distinct CDR3 sequences, under 20% seen once. Time point here: newly diagnosed GD, antithyroid drugs for less than 3 months. Scientists built the TCR library using RNA that was extracted from PBMCs. The sample was also linked to a second study, of T cells in Graves' hyperthyroidism and ophthalmopathy.

The source material was peripheral blood mononuclear cells (PBMCs), sampled at new diagnosis, from a patient treated with antithyroid drugs. These receptor sequences come from a woman younger than 30 with Graves disease.

Many counts were recorded for this clonotype. The chain recombines TRBV11-2 with TRBJ2-3, with D unresolved. The CDR3 loop spans 16 amino acids. Trimming cost V 1 base and J 0 bases, with 11 bases left between them. CDR1 and CDR2 from the germline V gene are SGHAT and FQNNGV. This CDR3 is CASSLGLDGSTDTQYF. The DNA for the CDR3 is TGTGCCAGCAGCTTAGGTCTAGACGGAAGCACAGATACGCAGTATTTT.

This clonotype was seen at least ten times. The V call is TRBV5-1, the J call TRBJ2-7; 12 bases line up with TRBD2. Germline V gene data show CDR1 as SGHRS and CDR2 as YFSETQ. This CDR3 has 18 residues. Trimming took 4 bases from V and 5 from J; bases not matched to a gene: 16. This CDR3 reads CASSTGARRTSGNDEQYF. DNA for the CDR3: TGCGCCAGCAGCACGGGCGCCAGACGGACTAGCGGGAATGACGAGCAGTACTTC.

Note on this clonotype: This may be a read error, as it is one base from a much larger clone. The chain combines TRBV30 with TRBJ2-1; D is unclear. The CDR3 sequence is 14 residues long. Per the germline V gene, CDR1 is GTSNPN and CDR2 is SVGIG (reference sequence). The V end was cut by 0 bases, the J end by 12 bases, with 18 bases between. The CDR3 protein is CAWSVGVGWGGQFF. CDR3 sequence (DNA): TGTGCCTGGAGTGTAGGCGTCGGGTGGGGTGGGCAGTTCTTC.

This clonotype was detected ten times or more. V usage is TRBV6-1 and J usage is TRBJ1-2; D is uncertain. In germline, CDR1 is MNHNS, CDR2 SASEGT. This CDR3 spans 11 amino acids. V was trimmed by 6 bases and J by 0 bases, leaving 2 bases between them. Here the CDR3 reads CASRTNYGYTF. CDR3 DNA: TGTGCCAGCAGGACTAACTATGGCTACACCTTC.

In this sample, this clonotype turned up a few times. This rearrangement joins TRBV9 to TRBJ1-1; D call uncertain. Trimming shortened V by 0 bases and J by 10 bases, and 16 bases separated the two germline ends. The CDR3 has 14 residues. CDR1 SGDLS and CDR2 YYNGEE come from the germline V gene. CDR3 residues: CASSVDLRVEGAFF. The CDR3 bases are TGTGCCAGCAGCGTAGATTTAAGGGTGGAAGGAGCTTTCTTT.

The chain carries TRBV25-1 and TRBJ2-7; tentative D call: TRBD1 (7 bases). The CDR3 length is 16 residues. V was trimmed by 3 bases and J by 7 bases, leaving 22 bases between them. Per the germline V gene, CDR1 is MGHDK and CDR2 is SYGVNS. Written as DNA, the CDR3 is TGTGCCAGCAGTGAGGGGAGGACAGGCCCGAGAGTGGAGCAGTACTTC. It encodes CASSEGRTGPRVEQYF.

Many counts were recorded for this clonotype. The chain combines TRBV7-8 with TRBJ2-1, with 9 bases lining up with TRBD1. J was trimmed by 3 bases and V by 11 bases; bases with no gene match: 8. Per the germline V gene, CDR1 is SGHVS and CDR2 is FQNEAQ. There are 14 residues in the CDR3. CDR3: CAWSRQGGYNEQFF. Here the CDR3 DNA reads TGTGCCTGGAGCAGACAGGGGGGCTACAATGAGCAGTTCTTC. Complete variable domain (other parts from reference TRBV7-8 and TRBJ2-1): GAGVSQSPRYKVAKRGQDVALRCDPISGHVSLFWYQQALGQGPEFLTYFQNEAQLDKSGLPSDRFFAERPEGSVSTLKIQRTQQEDSAVYLCAWSRQGGYNEQFFGPGTRLTVL.

This clonotype has a handful of counts. The chain is built from TRBV20-1 and TRBJ1-5; D is ambiguous. Germline CDR1 is DFQATT and CDR2 is SNEGSKA (reference sequence). V was cut by 2 bases and J by 0 bases, with 5 bases left in between. The CDR3 extends over 13 amino acids. The CDR3 protein is CSARLDSNQPQHF. CDR3 in DNA: TGCAGTGCTAGATTGGATAGCAATCAGCCCCAGCATTTT.

This clonotype came up many times. The chain has TRBV5-5 and TRBJ2-7, with D uncertain. V lost 0 bases to trimming and J lost 4 bases, with 8 bases between them. Germline V gives CDR1 SGHKS, CDR2 YYEKEE (reference sequence). This CDR3 region has 13 residues. The CDR3 nucleotides are TGTGCCAGCAGCTTGGCCTCACTTTACGAGCAGTACTTC. As protein: CASSLASLYEQYF.

The CDR3: CASRPTLRERSSYEQYF. CDR3 DNA sequence: TGTGCCAGTAGGCCTACCCTCAGGGAAAGGAGTTCCTACGAGCAGTACTTC. This chain connects TRBV19 to TRBJ2-7, with a tentative D call TRBD1 (5 bases). The germline V gene has CDR1 LNHDA and CDR2 SQIVND (reference sequence). V was trimmed by 6 bases and J by 1 base, leaving 22 bases between them. CDR3 size: 17 residues.

This clonotype was seen ten or more times. The chain has TRBV6-1 and TRBJ2-1, with 8 bases lining up with TRBD2. The CDR3 has 14 amino acids. The germline V gene encodes CDR1 MNHNS and CDR2 SASEGT. Trimming at V came to 10 bases and at J to 1 base, leaving 6 bases not matched to a gene. The CDR3 coding sequence is TGTGCCACCACCCAGCGGGAGTCCTACAATGAGCAGTTCTTC. Translated, it gives CATTQRESYNEQFF.

The V call is TRBV27, the J call TRBJ1-1; TRBD1 matches 10 bases. Unmatched junction bases numbered 18, after V lost 4 bases and J lost 4 bases. Germline loops: CDR1 MNHEY, CDR2 SMNVEV (reference sequence). The CDR3 loop spans 19 amino acids. The CDR3 DNA is TGTGCCAGCAGTTCAACCGGGACAGGGGATAGAAAATTTCGCACTGAAGCTTTCTTT. Its translation: CASSSTGTGDRKFRTEAFF.

The V gene is TRBV7-3, the J gene TRBJ1-4; 8 bases are shared with TRBD1. Germline values: CDR1 SGHTA, CDR2 FQGTGA. V trimming: 4 bases; J trimming: 8 bases; junction bases outside the gene matches: 6. This CDR3 is built from 14 residues. CDR3 coding DNA: TGTGCCAGCAGCTCCGTCAGGGACAGGGAAAAACTGTTTTTT. Translating it yields CASSSVRDREKLFF.

In this sample, this clonotype turned up many times. The chain combines TRBV13 with TRBJ2-7; D might be TRBD2 (5 bases). The CDR3 runs to 14 residues. The germline V and J ends were trimmed by 1 base and 5 bases, with 12 bases remaining between them. The germline V gene encodes CDR1 PRHDT and CDR2 FYEKMQ (reference sequence). CDR3 region: CASSLVVSGDEQYF. In nucleotides, the CDR3 is TGTGCCAGCAGCTTAGTAGTTTCCGGGGACGAGCAGTACTTC.

This chain links TRBV5-1 with TRBJ1-1, with 9 bases identical to TRBD1. This CDR3 is 18 amino acids long. With 4 bases clipped from V and 1 base from J, the junction kept 14 bases outside the gene matches. The germline CDR1 and CDR2 sequences are SGHRS and YFSETQ. CDR3 loop: CASSPGLDRGYQNTEAFF. In nucleotides, the CDR3 is TGCGCCAGCAGCCCCGGTCTCGACAGGGGGTATCAGAACACTGAAGCTTTCTTT.

This clonotype has just a few counts. The J gene is TRBJ1-5, the V gene TRBV6-1, with D perhaps matching TRBD1 (6 bases). The CDR3 is 15 amino acids. V dropped 6 bases and J dropped 6 bases, with 18 bases sitting between them. The germline CDR1 and CDR2 sequences are MNHNS and SASEGT. The CDR3 sequence is CASRVRGAHGQPQHF. In DNA form, the CDR3 reads TGTGCCAGCAGGGTACGGGGGGCGCATGGTCAGCCCCAGCATTTT.

This clonotype occurred a few times. CDR3 in amino acids: CASSSAGGGQERTQYF. CDR3 sequence (DNA): TGCGCCAGCAGCTCGGCAGGGGGCGGACAAGAAAGGACCCAGTACTTC. This sequence joins TRBV5-1 and TRBJ2-3, with 8 positions matching TRBD1. The DNA end lines up better with TRBJ2-5; the J call may be wrong. CDR3 length: 16 residues. CDR1 is SGHRS, CDR2 YFSETQ, per germline.

This clonotype was picked up many times. The chain links TRBV29-1 to TRBJ2-7, with 8 bases that match TRBD1. The ends lost 1 base at V and 2 bases at J; junction bases unmatched: 7. Germline assignment: CDR1 SQVTM and CDR2 ANQGSEA. CDR3 length: 15 residues. This chain's CDR3 is CSVEVSPGGTYEQYF. CDR3 bases: TGCAGCGTTGAAGTGAGTCCAGGGGGCACCTACGAGCAGTACTTC.

This clonotype was counted ten times or more. The chain recombines TRBV5-1 with TRBJ2-1; the D call may be TRBD1 or TRBD2 (5 bases each). Trimming took off 0 bases at V and 0 bases at J, with 10 bases between the two ends. From germline, CDR1 is SGHRS and CDR2 YFSETQ. This CDR3 is built from 16 residues. As DNA, the CDR3 is TGCGCCAGCAGCTTGGCCCCCGGGGCCTCCTACAATGAGCAGTTCTTC. Translated, it gives CASSLAPGASYNEQFF.

This clonotype was seen a few times. The chain joins TRBV4-2 to TRBJ1-4; a weak D match, TRBD1 (5 bases). The CDR3 sequence is 14 residues long. Germline V CDR1 and CDR2: LGHNA, YNFKEQ. Trimming stripped 1 base from V and 8 bases from J, with 11 bases between. CDR3 nucleotide sequence: TGTGCCAGCAGCCAAGTTGCCAGGACAGAAAAACTGTTTTTT. This sequence encodes CASSQVARTEKLFF.

This clonotype has a count of ten or more. The chain has TRBV6-1 and TRBJ2-7; no firm D call. Trimming left V 6 bases short and J 5 bases short, with 14 bases between. CDR1 MNHNS and CDR2 SASEGT come from the germline V gene. The CDR3 has 13 amino acids. CDR3 sequence (DNA): TGTGCCAGCAGAATCCCAGGACGACACGAGCAGTACTTC. Its translation is CASRIPGRHEQYF.

This clonotype was counted ten times or more. J is TRBJ1-2 and V is TRBV5-1; TRBD1 might be the D (5 bases). The germline CDR1 and CDR2 sequences are SGHRS and YFSETQ. The CDR3 contains 13 residues. Trimming stripped 7 bases from V and 10 bases from J, with 20 bases between. Written as DNA, the CDR3 is TGCGCCAGCCGTTTTGGGGTTGAGGGGTACTACACCTTC. This gives the protein CASRFGVEGYYTF.

This clonotype was detected ten times or more. The chain carries TRBV6-5 and TRBJ2-5, with D hard to call. The CDR3 spans 15 residues. The V gene lost 4 bases and the J gene lost 4 bases, with 16 bases spanning the gap. Germline assignment: CDR1 MNHEY and CDR2 SVGAGI. In nucleotides, the CDR3 is TGTGCCAGCAGTTTACTGCGTGACCCGTTAGAGACCCAGTACTTC. It yields the protein CASSLLRDPLETQYF.

To note about this clonotype: Since a much larger clone is just one base distant, this may be a read error. The chain has TRBV20-1 and TRBJ1-1, with 8 bases fitting TRBD1. The CDR3 runs to 14 residues. Germline V gene lookup returns CDR1 DFQATT and CDR2 SNEGSKA (reference sequence). CDR3 in amino acids: CSAKTPGGTTEGFF. CDR3 nucleotides: TGCAGTGCTAAAACTCCAGGGGGCACCACTGAAGGTTTCTTT.

There are a few counts of this clonotype. This chain joins TRBV4-1 and TRBJ2-7; no clear D. CDR3 length: 13 residues. In germline, CDR1 is MGHRA, CDR2 YSYEKL. V was cut by 0 bases and J by 3 bases, with 6 bases left in between. CDR3 coding DNA: TGCGCCAGCAGCCAAGATGACGACTACGAGCAGTACTTC. Translating gives CASSQDDDYEQYF.

Only a few counts were recorded for this clonotype. A read error may be the cause here, since a much bigger clone is one base away. The rearrangement joins TRBV6-2 or TRBV6-3 to TRBJ1-1, with a possible D match to TRBD1 (5 bases). V was cut by 7 bases and J by 4 bases, with 16 bases left in between. The germline V gene has CDR1 MNHEY and CDR2 SVGEGT. This CDR3 has 14 amino acids. CDR3 amino acids: CASTSGTGSTEAFF. The CDR3 DNA reads TGTGCCAGCACCTCCGGGACGGGGAGCACTGAAGCTTTCTTT.